The 21 T cell receptor beta chains in this list originate from one sample, sequenced in a study of blood T cell repertoires in COVID-19 (dated by TCRdb to the early 2020s). Library generation was performed with the immunoSEQ multiplex PCR assay. TCRdb provides this immuneACCESS table in a form limited to in-frame rearrangements. Some clones are lacking; in checked studies, under half of them reflect an unresolved V gene, and why the rest are absent is not known. Here the sample has about 55,000 clones; about nine tenths occur a single time. The top ten constitute approximately 6.2% of the sample. Sequencing was performed on peripheral blood. These receptors came from a man aged 35-49 years with acute or convalescent COVID-19.

For the CDR3, the DNA is TGTGCCAGCAGCCCCTTTTCGGGGGGGACTTCGGGTGAGCAGTTCTTC. Protein: CASSPFSGGTSGEQFF. The V and J genes are TRBV4-2 and TRBJ2-1; the match to TRBD2 covers 8 bases. This CDR3 has 16 amino acids. J was trimmed by 9 bases and V by 4 bases; bases with no gene match: 14. The germline V gene encodes CDR1 LGHNA and CDR2 YNFKEQ.

The rearrangement links TRBV9 to TRBJ2-5; D is possibly TRBD2 (7 bases). Trimming pared 3 bases from V and 7 bases from J, leaving 19 bases between. Germline V gene data show CDR1 as SGDLS and CDR2 as YYNGEE. This CDR3 region has 15 residues. The CDR3 spells CASSEGEGGPRTQYF. The CDR3 DNA follows: TGTGCCAGCAGCGAGGGGGAGGGAGGCCCTCGGACCCAGTACTTC. The full variable domain, its missing parts supplied by reference TRBV9 and TRBJ2-5, is DSGVTQTPKHLITATGQRVTLRCSPRSGDLSVYWYQQSLDQGLQFLIQYYNGEERAKGNILERFSAQQFPDLHSELNLSSLELGDSALYFCASSEGEGGPRTQYFGPGTRLLVL.

The V call is TRBV5-4, the J call TRBJ2-1; 9 bases fit TRBD2. Germline lookup yields CDR1 SGHNT and CDR2 YYREEE (reference sequence). Trimming took 0 bases from V and 8 from J; bases not matched to a gene: 6. The CDR3 extends over 15 amino acids. CDR3 nucleotide sequence: TGTGCCAGCAGCTTGGACCTAGCGGGAACGTATGAGCAGTTCTTC. Translation gives CASSLDLAGTYEQFF. The whole variable domain, filled in from reference TRBV5-4 and TRBJ2-1, reads ETGVTQSPTHLIKTRGQQVTLRCSSQSGHNTVSWYQQALGQGPQFIFQYYREEENGRGNFPPRFSGLQFPNYSSELNVNALELDDSALYLCASSLDLAGTYEQFFGPGTRLTVL.

This chain joins TRBV4-1 and TRBJ1-6; 7 bases align to TRBD1. The CDR3 length is 19 residues. After removal of 4 bases from V and 0 bases from J, the junction contained 12 bases not matched to a gene. CDR1 and CDR2 from the germline V gene are MGHRA and YSYEKL. The CDR3 spells CASSPTGTATSSYNSPLHF. Written as DNA, the CDR3 is TGCGCCAGCAGCCCGACCGGGACAGCAACGAGCTCCTATAATTCACCCCTCCACTTT.

The chain links TRBV6-5 to TRBJ1-3, with 9 bases identical to TRBD1. This CDR3 region has 14 residues. The trim removed 2 bases at V and 4 bases at J, leaving 0 bases unmatched. Germline CDR1 is MNHEY and CDR2 is SVGAGI. CDR3 loop: CASSYGTGGNTIYF. DNA of the CDR3: TGTGCCAGCAGTTACGGGACAGGGGGAAACACCATATATTTT.

The gene calls are TRBV7-9 and TRBJ2-5, with D tentatively TRBD1 (6 bases). Trimming took off 1 base at V and 6 bases at J, with 12 bases between the two ends. The germline CDR1 and CDR2 sequences are SEHNR and FQNEAQ (reference sequence). The CDR3 is 14 residues long. The CDR3 loop is CASSLGGQGQTQYF. The CDR3 DNA reads TGTGCCAGCAGCTTAGGGGGGCAGGGGCAGACCCAGTACTTC.

The chain combines TRBV6-2 or TRBV6-3 with TRBJ2-1; 7 bases line up with TRBD2. The V gene's germline CDR1 is MNHEY and CDR2 SVGEGT. V gave up 5 bases and J gave up 10 bases; unmatched junction bases: 11. The CDR3 covers 14 residues. The CDR3 DNA reads TGTGCCAGCAGTGCTAGCGGACTCCCGGGGGAGCAGTTCTTC. Amino acid sequence: CASSASGLPGEQFF.

This clone is medium-sized. V usage is TRBV19 and J usage is TRBJ1-2, with TRBD1 identical over 7 bases. Unmatched junction bases numbered 6, after V lost 7 bases and J lost 1 base. Germline V CDR1 and CDR2: LNHDA, SQIVND (reference sequence). This CDR3 is 14 amino acids long. The CDR3 here is CASIRTGDNYGYTF. The CDR3, as DNA: TGTGCCAGTATCCGGACAGGAGATAACTATGGCTACACCTTC. Filled out from reference TRBV19 and TRBJ1-2, the complete variable domain reads DGGITQSPKYLFRKEGQNVTLSCEQNLNHDAMYWYRQDPGQGLRLIYYSQIVNDFQKGDIAEGYSVSREKKESFPLTVTSAQKNPTAFYLCASIRTGDNYGYTFGSGTRLTVV.

The rearrangement links TRBV5-1 to TRBJ2-5; 8 bases agree with TRBD1. Per germline, CDR1 SGHRS and CDR2 YFSETQ. The CDR3 covers 16 residues. Trimming cost V 3 bases and J 4 bases; bases outside gene matches: 11. CDR3 DNA: TGCGCCAGCAGCTCCACAGGGGGTAGCGTAAGAGAGACCCAGTACTTC. Amino acids: CASSSTGGSVRETQYF.

The genes are TRBV29-1 and TRBJ2-1; D is unresolved. This CDR3 comprises 12 residues. V lost 7 bases and J 0 bases, leaving 7 bases between the germline ends. Germline CDR1 reads SQVTM; CDR2 reads ANQGSEA. The CDR3, as DNA: TGCAGCGAGACAAACTCCTACAATGAGCAGTTCTTC. Translating it yields CSETNSYNEQFF.

The chain uses TRBV14 and TRBJ1-2; 8 bases map to TRBD1. J lost 4 bases, V lost 4 bases, and 14 bases had no gene match. This CDR3 comprises 17 residues. The germline V gene has CDR1 SGHDN and CDR2 FVKESK. The CDR3 coding sequence is TGTGCCAGCAGCCGGTTCGACCGGGACAGGTTGTTCTATGGCTACACCTTC. Amino acids: CASSRFDRDRLFYGYTF.

The genes are TRBV14 and TRBJ2-5; 16 bases match TRBD2. The J segment lost 4 bases and the V segment lost 4 bases, leaving 15 bases of the junction unmatched. Germline V lookup: CDR1 SGHDN, CDR2 FVKESK. CDR3 length: 20 residues. Here the CDR3 reads CASSLVPPGLAGGPLETQYF. CDR3 bases: TGTGCCAGCAGCCTTGTACCTCCGGGACTAGCGGGAGGGCCGCTAGAGACCCAGTACTTC.

The chain uses TRBV18 and TRBJ2-5; a weak D match, TRBD1 (5 bases). V lost 2 bases to trimming and J lost 5 bases, with 15 bases between them. The germline CDR1 and CDR2 sequences are KGHSH and LQKENI. The CDR3 covers 15 residues. The CDR3 DNA sequence: TGTGCCAGCTCACCAGAAATCAGGGATCGCGAGACCCAGTACTTC. Its protein product is CASSPEIRDRETQYF.

This clone is a singleton in its sample. The chain's CDR3 is CASSSGLAGGPMAEQFF. The CDR3 nucleotides are TGTGCCAGCAGCTCCGGACTAGCGGGAGGGCCTATGGCTGAGCAGTTCTTC. V gene TRBV5-4 combines with J gene TRBJ2-1; TRBD2 agrees at 15 bases. The CDR3 has 17 amino acids. CDR1 and CDR2 (germline): SGHNT, YYREEE (reference sequence). Trimming cost V 3 bases and J 9 bases; bases outside gene matches: 10.

The chain carries TRBV2 and TRBJ1-1; 7 bases are a match to TRBD1. This CDR3 comprises 14 residues. Germline loops: CDR1 SNHLY, CDR2 FYNNEI. The trim removed 6 bases at V and 3 bases at J, leaving 7 bases unmatched. CDR3 residues: CASRRSGQYTEAFF. CDR3 bases: TGTGCCAGCAGACGATCGGGACAGTACACTGAAGCTTTCTTT.

As DNA, the CDR3 is TGCAGCGTTGAAAGACAGGATTTCTATGGCTACACCTTC. Translating it yields CSVERQDFYGYTF. V is TRBV29-1 and J is TRBJ1-2; a weak D match, TRBD1 (6 bases). V lost 2 bases to trimming and J lost 4 bases, with 11 bases between them. Germline lookup yields CDR1 SQVTM and CDR2 ANQGSEA. This CDR3 region has 13 residues.

The V and J genes are TRBV4-3 and TRBJ1-2, with D unresolved. CDR3 length equals 15 residues. Trimming took off 2 bases at V and 4 bases at J, with 14 bases between the two ends. Germline V lookup: CDR1 LGHNA, CDR2 YSLEER. The CDR3 DNA follows: TGCGCCAGCAGCCAATATAGGAGCGAGAGCTATGGCTACACCTTC. Protein product: CASSQYRSESYGYTF.

The chain is built from TRBV18 and TRBJ2-1, with 7 positions matching TRBD2. Per the germline V gene, CDR1 is KGHSH and CDR2 is LQKENI. This CDR3 spans 15 amino acids. Losses at the gene ends were 3 bases for V and 7 bases for J; bases not matched to a gene: 9. Here the CDR3 DNA reads TGTGCCAGCTCACCCCGGGTGGGAGGGGAGAATGAGCAGTTCTTC. Translation: CASSPRVGGENEQFF.

J is TRBJ2-7 and V is TRBV10-3; possibly TRBD2 for D (6 bases). This CDR3 has 13 amino acids. Germline-derived CDR1 and CDR2 are ENHRY and SYGVKD. The V and J ends lost 11 bases and 0 bases respectively, with 14 bases between them. CDR3 sequence: CASGLGGSYEQYF. CDR3 sequence (DNA): TGTGCCTCCGGACTGGGAGGCTCCTACGAGCAGTACTTC.

The V call is TRBV24-1, the J call TRBJ1-2; D ambiguous. Germline V gene lookup returns CDR1 KGHDR and CDR2 SFDVKD. CDR3 length equals 13 residues. Between the trimmed V and J ends, which lost 4 bases and 8 bases, there was a span of 13 bases. The CDR3 is CATSEIGSRGYTF. For the CDR3, the DNA is TGTGCCACCAGTGAAATAGGGAGTAGAGGCTACACCTTC.

The chain employs TRBV25-1 and TRBJ2-5; TRBD2 agrees at 10 bases. J lost 5 bases, V lost 6 bases, and 12 bases had no gene match. The V gene's germline CDR1 is MGHDK and CDR2 SYGVNS. This CDR3 is 16 amino acids long. The CDR3 protein is CASSPTSGIHRETQYF. The CDR3 coding sequence is TGTGCCAGCAGCCCCACTAGCGGGATACATAGGGAGACCCAGTACTTC.